These 23 T cell receptor beta chains share one sample of origin, sequenced in a study of identical twins. One entry per CDR3 protein, called by TCRdb with MiXCR from the 5' RACE reads. The sample shows approximately 230,000 distinct CDR3 sequences, 6.5% of them seen only once. The same sample was also used in a study of T cells expressing NK-cell markers.

Sequencing input: CD8+ T cells sorted from blood. The receptors were sampled from a woman younger than 30 in good health.

This clonotype occurred a few times. The V call is TRBV7-9, the J call TRBJ2-2; 8 nucleotides agree with TRBD2. This CDR3 has 16 residues. V lost 4 bases and J lost 7; bases outside the gene matches: 11. The V gene's germline CDR1 is SEHNR and CDR2 FQNEAQ (reference sequence). The CDR3 DNA is TGTGCCAGCAGCTCTAATAGCGGGGAGCGACACGGGGAGCTGTTTTTT. Its translation: CASSSNSGERHGELFF.

This clonotype was counted a few times. The gene calls are TRBV7-2 and TRBJ1-1; D is unresolved. The ends were cut back, 5 bases at V and 1 base at J, with 11 bases in the middle. The CDR3 has 14 amino acids. The V gene's germline CDR1 is SGHTA and CDR2 FQGNSA. The CDR3 DNA sequence: TGTGCCAGCAGCCTCAGGAGCGCGAACACTGAAGCTTTCTTT. This encodes CASSLRSANTEAFF. The complete variable domain, with remaining parts taken from reference TRBV7-2 and TRBJ1-1, reads GAGVSQSPSNKVTEKGKDVELRCDPISGHTALYWYRQSLGQGLEFLIYFQGNSAPDKSGLPSDRFSAERTGGSVSTLTIQRTQQEDSAVYLCASSLRSANTEAFFGQGTRLTVV.

In this sample, this clonotype turned up many times. The rearrangement uses TRBV6-4 and TRBJ2-3, with TRBD2 matching over 7 bases. Germline-derived CDR1 and CDR2 are MRHNA and SNTAGT. The CDR3 contains 15 residues. The V and J ends lost 3 bases and 4 bases, in that order; junction bases with no gene match: 7. CDR3 protein: CASSEGEGGADTQYF. DNA of the CDR3: TGTGCCAGCAGTGAAGGCGAGGGAGGGGCAGATACGCAGTATTTT.

This clonotype was seen only a few times. V usage is TRBV20-1 and J usage is TRBJ2-3, with D perhaps assigned TRBD1 or TRBD2 (6 bases each). This CDR3 contains 14 residues. Trimming stripped 5 bases from V and 2 bases from J, with 14 bases between. Germline V CDR1 and CDR2: DFQATT, SNEGSKA (reference sequence). CDR3 DNA: TGCAGTGCTGGGCGGGGACAACACACAGATACGCAGTATTTT. Its protein is CSAGRGQHTDTQYF.

This clonotype has just a few counts. The chain is built from TRBV6-1 and TRBJ1-2; D possibly corresponds to TRBD1 (6 bases). Looked up from germline, CDR1 is MNHNS and CDR2 is SASEGT. V was cut by 7 bases and J by 7 bases, with 13 bases left in between. This CDR3 is built from 12 residues. In nucleotides, the CDR3 is TGTGCCAGCACCACAGTAGGGGGTGGCTACACCTTC. This gives the protein CASTTVGGGYTF.

This clonotype was seen ten or more times. The V and J genes are TRBV5-1 and TRBJ2-4; TRBD2 agrees at 11 bases. With 0 bases clipped from V and 4 bases from J, the junction kept 6 bases outside the gene matches. The CDR3 covers 17 residues. Germline V gene lookup returns CDR1 SGHRS and CDR2 YFSETQ. CDR3 in amino acids: CASSLVGTSGPKNIQYF. CDR3 bases: TGCGCCAGCAGCTTGGTAGGGACTAGCGGACCTAAAAACATTCAGTACTTC.

This clonotype was observed many times. J is TRBJ2-7 and V is TRBV11-2; D possibly uses TRBD1 or TRBD2 (7 bases each). The V and J ends lost 5 bases and 7 bases respectively, with 15 bases between them. Germline CDR1 is SGHAT and CDR2 is FQNNGV. The CDR3 totals 13 residues. The CDR3 nucleotides are TGTGCCAGCAGCCCAGACAGGGAGGGGGAGCAGTACTTC. This translates into CASSPDREGEQYF.

This clonotype has more than one count but fewer than ten. The V and J genes are TRBV12-3 or TRBV12-4 and TRBJ1-2; 8 bases map to TRBD1. The CDR3 covers 13 residues. With 7 bases clipped from V and 3 bases from J, the junction kept 4 bases outside the gene matches. The CDR3 protein is CASTPDRDYGYTF. CDR3 DNA sequence: TGTGCCAGCACCCCGGACAGGGACTATGGCTACACCTTC.

The rearrangement links TRBV4-3 to TRBJ2-4; the D gene is possibly TRBD2 (6 bases). The germline gives CDR1 LGHNA, CDR2 YSLEER. V was cut by 8 bases and J by 0 bases, with 14 bases left in between. The CDR3 is 15 amino acids. CDR3 nucleotides: TGCGCCAGCGGCCCTGGGGGACTAGCCAAAAACATTCAGTACTTC. This translates into CASGPGGLAKNIQYF.

In its sample, this clonotype was seen many times. The rearrangement links TRBV9 to TRBJ2-7, with D maybe TRBD1 (6 bases). CDR3 length: 15 amino acids. V lost 3 bases and J lost 4, with 17 bases in between. Germline V gives CDR1 SGDLS, CDR2 YYNGEE. The CDR3 bases are TGTGCCAGCAGCGACGGAGGCAGGGGCGGGTACGAGCAGTACTTC. Protein: CASSDGGRGGYEQYF.

This clonotype was counted only a few times. The V call is TRBV7-9, the J call TRBJ2-7; 9 bases fit TRBD1. In germline, CDR1 is SEHNR, CDR2 FQNEAQ (reference sequence). The CDR3 spans 17 residues. The junction had 13 bases not matched to a gene; V was cut back by 5 bases and J by 2 bases. The CDR3 DNA reads as TGTGCCAGCAGCCTTCTACCGGGACAGGGAGAAGCCTACGAGCAGTACTTC. Translation gives CASSLLPGQGEAYEQYF.

The V gene is TRBV13, the J gene TRBJ2-7; 10 bases agree with TRBD1. CDR3 size: 15 residues. V lost 4 bases and J lost 5; bases outside the gene matches: 8. Germline values: CDR1 PRHDT, CDR2 FYEKMQ (reference sequence). CDR3: CASSYKGQGLHEQYF. The DNA of the CDR3 is TGTGCCAGCAGCTACAAGGGACAGGGGCTCCACGAGCAGTACTTC. Based on the CDR3 plus reference TRBV13 and TRBJ2-7, the full variable domain is AAGVIQSPRHLIKEKRETATLKCYPIPRHDTVYWYQQGPGQDPQFLISFYEKMQSDKGSIPDRFSAQQFSDYHSELNMSSLELGDSALYFCASSYKGQGLHEQYFGPGTRLTVT.

This clonotype was counted at least ten times. CDR3 nucleotide sequence: TGTGCCAGCAGCTCCCCTAGCGGGACCTACGAGCAGTACTTC. Translation gives CASSSPSGTYEQYF. The chain uses TRBV7-9 and TRBJ2-7; 9 nucleotides agree with TRBD2. Germline V gives CDR1 SEHNR, CDR2 FQNEAQ (reference sequence). The CDR3 totals 14 residues. V shed 4 bases and J 2 bases; nucleotides not matched to a gene: 3.

The chain couples TRBV6-1 to TRBJ2-2; perhaps TRBD2 as D (5 bases). The ends were cut back, 7 bases at V and 16 bases at J, with 22 bases in the middle. The CDR3 is 13 residues long. Germline CDR1 is MNHNS and CDR2 is SASEGT. The CDR3, as DNA: TGTGCCAGCATCCCCGGGGAGAGTACGATTCGGTTTTTT. Its translation is CASIPGESTIRFF.

This clonotype was observed a few times. V is TRBV29-1 and J is TRBJ2-7, with a possible D match to TRBD1 (5 bases). CDR3 length: 13 residues. V shed 4 bases and J shed 3 bases, with 13 bases lying between them. Germline loops: CDR1 SQVTM, CDR2 ANQGSEA. The DNA for the CDR3 is TGCAGCGTTGTGTGGGGCAGATACTACGAGCAGTACTTC. This translates into CSVVWGRYYEQYF.

The chain carries TRBV4-1 and TRBJ1-5; D may be TRBD1 (6 bases). Germline CDR1 reads MGHRA; CDR2 reads YSYEKL. The CDR3 consists of 16 residues. V lost 0 bases and J lost 0, with 9 bases in between. CDR3: CASSQDRDNSNQPQHF. DNA of the CDR3: TGCGCCAGCAGCCAAGACCGGGACAATAGCAATCAGCCCCAGCATTTT.

This clonotype was observed many times. V gene TRBV4-2 combines with J gene TRBJ2-3, with D possibly called TRBD1 or TRBD2 (5 bases each). CDR1 is LGHNA and CDR2 is YNFKEQ in the germline V gene. Deletions cut 1 base from V and 4 bases from J, with 12 bases between. CDR3 length: 15 residues. The CDR3 here is CASSQALGAADTQYF. Here the CDR3 DNA reads TGTGCCAGCAGCCAAGCCCTCGGGGCAGCAGATACGCAGTATTTT.

This clonotype was detected a few times. The CDR3 region has the DNA TGTGCCATCCCGACTAGCGGGGGTTCGAACACCGGGGAGCTGTTTTTT. Its protein product is CAIPTSGGSNTGELFF. This chain links TRBV10-3 with TRBJ2-2; 12 bases agree with TRBD2. From germline, CDR1 is ENHRY and CDR2 SYGVKD. The CDR3 is 16 residues long. V gave up 8 bases and J gave up 0 bases; unmatched junction bases: 4.

This clonotype was counted a few times. A read error may account for a junction end that differs from germline. This chain connects TRBV12-3 or TRBV12-4 to TRBJ2-7; the match to TRBD2 covers 9 bases. This CDR3 has 13 residues. The CDR3 bases are TGCGCCAGTCGGGCGGGAGGGCACTACGAGCAGTACTTC. As protein: CASRAGGHYEQYF.

The chain links TRBV4-3 to TRBJ2-7, with TRBD1 as a possible D gene (6 bases). The CDR3 has 14 amino acids. The V end lost 3 bases, the J end lost 2 bases, and 11 bases lay between the germline ends. Per germline, CDR1 LGHNA and CDR2 YSLEER. CDR3 sequence reads: CASSQFRGPYEQYF. In nucleotides, the CDR3 is TGCGCCAGCAGCCAGTTCAGGGGTCCCTACGAGCAGTACTTC.

This clonotype was counted between two and nine times. This sequence joins TRBV7-9 and TRBJ2-5; D is uncertain. The length of the CDR3 is 15 residues. Looked up from germline, CDR1 is SEHNR and CDR2 is FQNEAQ (reference sequence). Trimming removed 2 bases at V and 5 bases at J, with 15 bases between. The CDR3 region is CASSLIFGPVETQYF. In DNA, the CDR3 is TGTGCCAGCAGCTTAATTTTTGGGCCGGTGGAGACCCAGTACTTC.

The J gene is TRBJ2-2, the V gene TRBV24-1, with unresolved D. Germline V gene sequence: CDR1 KGHDR, CDR2 SFDVKD. V lost 0 bases to trimming and J lost 7 bases, with 5 bases between them. This CDR3 has 13 amino acids. CDR3 in DNA: TGTGCCACCAGTGATTTGGCGAGCGGGGAGCTGTTTTTT. Translation gives CATSDLASGELFF.

There are a few counts of this clonotype. This chain uses TRBV12-3 or TRBV12-4 with TRBJ2-3; 10 bases match TRBD2. This CDR3 comprises 14 residues. V lost 5 bases to trimming and J lost 4 bases; unmatched junction nucleotides: 3. The CDR3 loop is CASSGLAAPDTQYF. The DNA for the CDR3 is TGTGCCAGCAGTGGACTAGCGGCCCCAGATACGCAGTATTTT.